This T cell receptor beta chain was identified during a study of shared clonotypes between healthy human individuals. Study observations and caveats: For naive CD4 cells, around 5% of clonotypes were shared across four donors.

Method: immunoSEQ multiplex PCR; TCRdb's copy keeps in-frame clones and lacks some. This table has hundreds of thousands of clones, almost 97% appearing once. CDR1 is SNHLY and CDR2 is FYNNEI in the germline V gene. This CDR3 has 12 residues. The V gene end was trimmed by 8 bases and the J gene end by 3 bases; junction bases not matched to a gene: 4. Details on this clone: The antigen is not known. Other DNA variants within this sample encode the same CDR3.

Material for sequencing was naive CD4+ T cells sorted from blood. The subset was: CD45RA+ positively selected. The receptor was isolated from a young woman in good health. The J gene is TRBJ2-7, the V gene TRBV2, with 7 bases matching TRBD1. The CDR3 nucleotides are TGTGCCAGCCGTAGGGACAGCTACGAGCAGTACTTC. Its protein product is CASRRDSYEQYF.